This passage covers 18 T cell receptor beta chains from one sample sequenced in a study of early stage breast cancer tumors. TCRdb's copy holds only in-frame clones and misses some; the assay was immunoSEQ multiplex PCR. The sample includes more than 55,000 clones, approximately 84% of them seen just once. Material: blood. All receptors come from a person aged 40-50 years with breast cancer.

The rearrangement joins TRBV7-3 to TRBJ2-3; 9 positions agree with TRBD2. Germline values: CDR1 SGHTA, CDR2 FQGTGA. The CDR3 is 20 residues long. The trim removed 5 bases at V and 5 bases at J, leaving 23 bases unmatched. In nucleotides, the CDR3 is TGTGCCAGCAGCCATGACCCGGGTTTTGTGGTAGCGGGAGTTGGAGATACGCAGTATTTT. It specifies CASSHDPGFVVAGVGDTQYF.

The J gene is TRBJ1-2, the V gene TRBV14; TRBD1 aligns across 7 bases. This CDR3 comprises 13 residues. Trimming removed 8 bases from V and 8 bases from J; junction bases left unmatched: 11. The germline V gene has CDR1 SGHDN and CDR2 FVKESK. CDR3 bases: TGTGCCAGCCGCCTCCGGGACAGTCTGGGCTACACCTTC. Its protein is CASRLRDSLGYTF. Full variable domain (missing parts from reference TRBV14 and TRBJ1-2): EAGVTQFPSHSVIEKGQTVTLRCDPISGHDNLYWYRRVMGKEIKFLLHFVKESKQDESGMPNNRFLAERTGGTYSTLKVQPAELEDSGVYFCASRLRDSLGYTFGSGTRLTVV.

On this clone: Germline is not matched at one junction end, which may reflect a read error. DNA for the CDR3: TGTGCTAGCAGCACGGACACAAACAATGAGCAGTTCTTC. Translated: CASSTDTNNEQFF. The chain joins TRBV7-7 to TRBJ2-1, with D tentatively TRBD1 (5 bases). The CDR3 spans 13 residues. CDR1 is SSHAT and CDR2 is FNYEAQ in the germline V gene (reference sequence).

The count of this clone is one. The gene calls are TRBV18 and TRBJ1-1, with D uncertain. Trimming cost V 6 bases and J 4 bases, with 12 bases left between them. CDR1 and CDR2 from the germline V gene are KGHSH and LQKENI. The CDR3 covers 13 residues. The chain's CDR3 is CASSPTRRTEAFF. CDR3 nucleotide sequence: TGTGCCAGCTCCCCCACTCGGCGCACTGAAGCTTTCTTT. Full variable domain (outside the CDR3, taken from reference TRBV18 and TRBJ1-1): NAGVMQNPRHLVRRRGQEARLRCSPMKGHSHVYWYRQLPEEGLKFMVYLQKENIIDESGMPKERFSAEFPKEGPSILRIQQVVRGDSAAYFCASSPTRRTEAFFGQGTRLTVV.

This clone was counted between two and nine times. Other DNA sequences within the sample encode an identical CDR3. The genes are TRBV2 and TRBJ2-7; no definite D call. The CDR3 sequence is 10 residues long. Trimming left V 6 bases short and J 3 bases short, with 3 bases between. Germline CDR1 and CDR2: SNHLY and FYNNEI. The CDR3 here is CASRGYEQYF. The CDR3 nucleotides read TGTGCCAGCAGAGGCTACGAGCAGTACTTC.

The chain's CDR3 is CASSKGADQPQHF. CDR3 bases: TGTGCCAGTAGTAAGGGGGCTGATCAGCCCCAGCATTTT. The chain carries TRBV19 and TRBJ1-5; 7 bases are a match to TRBD1. Germline lookup yields CDR1 LNHDA and CDR2 SQIVND (reference sequence). CDR3 size: 13 residues. With V trimmed by 4 bases and J by 5 bases, 2 bases remained unmatched.

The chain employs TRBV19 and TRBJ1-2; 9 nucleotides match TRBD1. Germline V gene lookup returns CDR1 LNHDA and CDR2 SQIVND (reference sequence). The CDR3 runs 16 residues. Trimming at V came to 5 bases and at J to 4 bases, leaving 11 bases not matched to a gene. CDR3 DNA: TGTGCCAGTAGTGCCCCACAGGGGGCTATTGGCTATGGCTACACCTTC. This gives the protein CASSAPQGAIGYGYTF.

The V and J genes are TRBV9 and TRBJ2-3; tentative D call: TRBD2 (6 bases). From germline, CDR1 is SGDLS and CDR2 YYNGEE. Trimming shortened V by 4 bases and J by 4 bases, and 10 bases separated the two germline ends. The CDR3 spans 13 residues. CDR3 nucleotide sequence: TGTGCCAGCAGCCCTTCGGGGGCAGATACGCAGTATTTT. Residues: CASSPSGADTQYF.

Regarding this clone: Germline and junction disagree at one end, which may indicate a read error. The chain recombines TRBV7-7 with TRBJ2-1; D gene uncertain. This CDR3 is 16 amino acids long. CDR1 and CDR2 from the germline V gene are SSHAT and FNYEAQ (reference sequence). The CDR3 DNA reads TGTGCTAGCAGCGAGCAGCTCTGGAGCTCCTACAATGAGCAGTTCTTC. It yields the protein CASSEQLWSSYNEQFF.

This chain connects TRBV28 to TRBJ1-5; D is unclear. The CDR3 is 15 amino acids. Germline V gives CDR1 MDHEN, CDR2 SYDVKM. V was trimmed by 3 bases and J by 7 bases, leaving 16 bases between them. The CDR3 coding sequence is TGTGCCAGCAGTTTCCGTCGTTCTGGCGGGCAGCCCCAGCATTTT. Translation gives CASSFRRSGGQPQHF.

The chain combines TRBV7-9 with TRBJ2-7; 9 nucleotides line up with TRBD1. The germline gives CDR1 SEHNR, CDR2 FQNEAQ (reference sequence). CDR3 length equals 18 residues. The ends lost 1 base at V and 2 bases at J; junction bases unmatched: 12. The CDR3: CASSLEGAGGQGTYEQYF. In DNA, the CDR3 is TGTGCCAGCAGCTTAGAGGGGGCCGGGGGACAGGGCACCTACGAGCAGTACTTC.

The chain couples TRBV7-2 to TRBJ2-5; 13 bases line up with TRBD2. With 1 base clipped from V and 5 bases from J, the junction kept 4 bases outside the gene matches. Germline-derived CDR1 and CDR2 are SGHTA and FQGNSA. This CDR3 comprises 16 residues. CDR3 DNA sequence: TGTGCCAGCAGCTTAGGGACTAGCGGGAGAATTGAGACCCAGTACTTC. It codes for CASSLGTSGRIETQYF.

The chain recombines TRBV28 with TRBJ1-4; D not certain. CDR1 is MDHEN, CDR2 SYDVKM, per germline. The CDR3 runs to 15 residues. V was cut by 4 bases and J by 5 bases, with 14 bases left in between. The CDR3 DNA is TGTGCCAGCAGTTCTCATGGCTACGGGAATGAAAAACTGTTTTTT. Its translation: CASSSHGYGNEKLFF.

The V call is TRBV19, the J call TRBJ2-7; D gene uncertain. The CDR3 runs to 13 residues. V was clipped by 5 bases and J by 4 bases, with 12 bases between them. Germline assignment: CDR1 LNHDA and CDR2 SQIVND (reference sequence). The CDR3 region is CASSERTVYEQYF. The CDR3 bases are TGTGCCAGTAGTGAGAGGACGGTTTACGAGCAGTACTTC.

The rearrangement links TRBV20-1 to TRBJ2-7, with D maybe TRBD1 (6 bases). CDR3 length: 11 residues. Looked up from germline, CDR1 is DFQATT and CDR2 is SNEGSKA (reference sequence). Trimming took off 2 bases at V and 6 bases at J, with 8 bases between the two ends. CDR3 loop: CSARIQGEQYF. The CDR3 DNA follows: TGCAGTGCTAGAATACAGGGCGAGCAGTACTTC.

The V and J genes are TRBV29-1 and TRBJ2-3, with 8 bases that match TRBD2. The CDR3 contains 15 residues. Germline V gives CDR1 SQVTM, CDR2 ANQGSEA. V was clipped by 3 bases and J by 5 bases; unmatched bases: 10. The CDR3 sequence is CSVEPLTSDGDTQYF. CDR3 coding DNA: TGCAGCGTTGAGCCCCTGACTAGCGACGGAGATACGCAGTATTTT.

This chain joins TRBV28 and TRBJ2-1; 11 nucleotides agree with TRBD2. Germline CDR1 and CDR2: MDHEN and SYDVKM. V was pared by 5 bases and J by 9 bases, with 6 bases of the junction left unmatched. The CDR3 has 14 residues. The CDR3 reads CASSIAGGSGEQFF. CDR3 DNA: TGTGCCAGCAGTATAGCGGGAGGGAGTGGTGAGCAGTTCTTC.

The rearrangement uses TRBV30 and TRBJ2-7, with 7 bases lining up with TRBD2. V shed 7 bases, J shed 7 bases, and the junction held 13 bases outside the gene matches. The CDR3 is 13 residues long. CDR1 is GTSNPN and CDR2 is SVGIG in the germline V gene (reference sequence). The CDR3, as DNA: TGTGCCTCCCCCCGGACTAGTCGGGGTGAGCAGTACTTC. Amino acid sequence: CASPRTSRGEQYF. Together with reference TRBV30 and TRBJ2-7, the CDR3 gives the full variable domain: SQTIHQWPATLVQPVGSPLSLECTVEGTSNPNLYWYRQAAGRGLQLLFYSVGIGQISSEVPQNLSASRPQDRQFILSSKKLLLSDSGFYLCASPRTSRGEQYFGPGTRLTVT.